This T cell receptor (beta chain) was profiled in a study of Graves' ophthalmopathy and Graves' hyperthyroidism. The study, taken as a whole, reports: Blood samples also showed most expanded thyroid clonotypes exceeding 0.001 frequency.

At least ten counts were recorded for this clonotype. Its antigen remains unidentified. From germline, CDR1 is DFQATT and CDR2 SNEGSKA (reference sequence). This CDR3 spans 13 amino acids. V gave up 4 bases and J gave up 1 base; unmatched junction bases: 2. TCR beta CDR3 regions were amplified from RNA transcripts. A first-round RT-PCR used HTBI primers, followed by a second-round multiplex PCR. Via MiXCR, TCRdb re-called the multiplex PCR reads, giving one row per CDR3 protein. The table has a few hundred thousand distinct CDR3 sequences, 18% seen once. J is TRBJ1-2 and V is TRBV20-1; 8 bases agree with TRBD1. This clonotype was obtained from a woman younger than 30 with Graves' ophthalmopathy. Sequenced sample: peripheral blood. The DNA of the CDR3 is TGCAGTGCTAAGGACAGGGTTAACTATGGCTACACCTTC. Translated, it gives CSAKDRVNYGYTF.